This T cell receptor (beta chain) is drawn from a study of beta chain features in type 1 diabetes. This clone has more than one count but fewer than ten. Per the germline V gene, CDR1 is SGHTA and CDR2 is FQGNSA. This CDR3 has 15 amino acids. V gave up 6 bases and J gave up 4 bases; unmatched junction bases: 10. What was sequenced were expressed TCRB transcripts, since all of the isolated RNA had been reverse transcribed. TCRdb's table, derived via immunoSEQ multiplex PCR, lists solely in-frame clones and lacks some. Found here are 35,000 or so clones, about 65% of them singletons; the top ten hold 2%. Sorted populations all exceeded 98% purity.

The J gene is TRBJ2-7, the V gene TRBV7-2; 9 nucleotides match TRBD2. Specimen: Tregs from blood. The origin of this receptor is a woman aged 25 to 45 in good health. In DNA form, the CDR3 reads TGTGCCAGCAGTCTTGCGGGACTAGCTATGTACGAGCAGTACTTC. This gives the protein CASSLAGLAMYEQYF.